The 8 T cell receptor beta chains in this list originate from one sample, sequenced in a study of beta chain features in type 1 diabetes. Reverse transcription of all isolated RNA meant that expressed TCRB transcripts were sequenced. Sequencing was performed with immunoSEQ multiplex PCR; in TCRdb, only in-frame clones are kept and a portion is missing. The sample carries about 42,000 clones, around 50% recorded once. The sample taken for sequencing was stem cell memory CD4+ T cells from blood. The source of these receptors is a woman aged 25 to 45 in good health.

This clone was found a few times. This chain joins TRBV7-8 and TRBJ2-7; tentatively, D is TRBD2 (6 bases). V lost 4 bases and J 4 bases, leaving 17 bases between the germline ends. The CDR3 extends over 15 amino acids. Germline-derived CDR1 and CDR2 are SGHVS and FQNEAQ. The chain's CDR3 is CASSSLTDGRYEQYF. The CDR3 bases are TGTGCCAGCAGCTCACTGACTGATGGGAGGTACGAGCAGTACTTC.

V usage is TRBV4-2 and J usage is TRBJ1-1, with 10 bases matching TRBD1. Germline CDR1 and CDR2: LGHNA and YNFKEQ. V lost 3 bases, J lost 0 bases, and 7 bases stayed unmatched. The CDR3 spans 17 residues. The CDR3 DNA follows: TGTGCCAGCAGCCAGGCCGACAGGGGGCCGGTGAACACTGAAGCTTTCTTT. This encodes CASSQADRGPVNTEAFF.

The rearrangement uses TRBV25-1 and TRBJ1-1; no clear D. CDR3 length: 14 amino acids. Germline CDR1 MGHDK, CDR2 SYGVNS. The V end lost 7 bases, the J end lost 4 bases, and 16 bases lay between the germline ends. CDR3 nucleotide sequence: TGTGCCAGCACCCCGTCGGGTTGGAGCACTGAAGCTTTCTTT. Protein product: CASTPSGWSTEAFF. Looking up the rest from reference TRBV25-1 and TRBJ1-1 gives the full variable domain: EADIYQTPRYLVIGTGKKITLECSQTMGHDKMYWYQQDPGMELHLIHYSYGVNSTEKGDLSSESTVSRIRTEHFPLTLESARPSHTSQYLCASTPSGWSTEAFFGQGTRLTVV.

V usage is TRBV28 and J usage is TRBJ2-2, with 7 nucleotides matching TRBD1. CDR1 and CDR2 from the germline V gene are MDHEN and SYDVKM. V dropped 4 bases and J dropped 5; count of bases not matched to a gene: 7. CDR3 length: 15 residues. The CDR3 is CASSSPGGRTGELFF. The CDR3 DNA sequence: TGTGCCAGCAGTTCACCAGGGGGACGGACCGGGGAGCTGTTTTTT. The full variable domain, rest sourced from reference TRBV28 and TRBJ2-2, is DVKVTQSSRYLVKRTGEKVFLECVQDMDHENMFWYRQDPGLGLRLIYFSYDVKMKEKGDIPEGYSVSREKKERFSLILESASTNQTSMYLCASSSPGGRTGELFFGEGSRLTVL.

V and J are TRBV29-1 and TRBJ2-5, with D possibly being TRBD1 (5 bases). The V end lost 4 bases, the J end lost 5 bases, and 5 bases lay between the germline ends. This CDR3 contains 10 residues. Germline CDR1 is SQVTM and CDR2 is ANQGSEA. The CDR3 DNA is TGCAGCGTTGGACAGGAGACCCAGTACTTC. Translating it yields CSVGQETQYF. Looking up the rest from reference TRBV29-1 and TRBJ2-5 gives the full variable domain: SAVISQKPSRDICQRGTSLTIQCQVDSQVTMMFWYRQQPGQSLTLIATANQGSEATYESGFVIDKFPISRPNLTFSTLTVSNMSPEDSSIYLCSVGQETQYFGPGTRLLVL.

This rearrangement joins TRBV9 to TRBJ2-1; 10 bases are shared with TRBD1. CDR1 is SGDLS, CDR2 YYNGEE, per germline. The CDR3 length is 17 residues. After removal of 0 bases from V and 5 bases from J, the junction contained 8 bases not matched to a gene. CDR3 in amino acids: CASSVGIGTGEDNEQFF. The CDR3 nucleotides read TGTGCCAGCAGCGTAGGTATAGGGACAGGGGAGGACAATGAGCAGTTCTTC.

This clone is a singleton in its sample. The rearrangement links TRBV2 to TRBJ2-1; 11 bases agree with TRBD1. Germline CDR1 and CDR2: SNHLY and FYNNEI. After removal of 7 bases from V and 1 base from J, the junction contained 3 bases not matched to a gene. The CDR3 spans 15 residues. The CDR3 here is CASKGTGGSYNEQFF. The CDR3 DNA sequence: TGTGCCAGCAAAGGGACAGGGGGTTCCTACAATGAGCAGTTCTTC.

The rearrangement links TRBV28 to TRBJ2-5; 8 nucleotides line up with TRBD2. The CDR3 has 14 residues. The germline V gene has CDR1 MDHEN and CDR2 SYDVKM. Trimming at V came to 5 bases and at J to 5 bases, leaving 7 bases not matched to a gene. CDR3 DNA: TGTGCCAGCAGTGCCGGGACTAGTGCTGAGACCCAGTACTTC. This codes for CASSAGTSAETQYF.